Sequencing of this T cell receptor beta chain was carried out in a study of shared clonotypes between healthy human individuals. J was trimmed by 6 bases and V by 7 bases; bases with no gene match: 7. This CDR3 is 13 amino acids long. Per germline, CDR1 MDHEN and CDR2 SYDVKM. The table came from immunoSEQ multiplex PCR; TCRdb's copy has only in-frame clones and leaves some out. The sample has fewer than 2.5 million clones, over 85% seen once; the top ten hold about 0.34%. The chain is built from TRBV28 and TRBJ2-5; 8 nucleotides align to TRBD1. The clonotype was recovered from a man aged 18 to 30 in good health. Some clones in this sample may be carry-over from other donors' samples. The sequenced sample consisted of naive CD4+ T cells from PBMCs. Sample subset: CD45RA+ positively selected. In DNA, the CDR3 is TGTGCCAGCACCCGACAGGGGAGAAAGACCCAGTACTTC. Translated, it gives CASTRQGRKTQYF.